A selection of T cell receptor beta chains follows, all from one sample in a study of long-term antiretroviral therapy in people with HIV. Clones were sequenced by immunoSEQ multiplex PCR, and TCRdb holds only the in-frame ones, with some missing. The table lists several thousand clones, approximately 85% of them singletons. Source: unsorted PBMCs, taken 3.7 years after starting antiretroviral therapy. These receptors came from a woman between 50 and 59 years old with HIV. Each CDR3 is given with its conserved first and last residue. A D gene is named only where the DNA matches it firmly. Only some rows state a clone size, as once, few, many or a class for expanded clones.

TRBV2	-	TRBJ2-7	TRBD1	TGTGCCAGCAGTGAAGATGGGACAGTCTACGAGCAGTACTTC	CASSEDGTVYEQYF
TRBV28	-	TRBJ1-5	-	TGTGCCAGCAGTTTCGGGGATAGCAATCAGCCCCAGCATTTT	CASSFGDSNQPQHF
TRBV7-2	few	TRBJ2-7	TRBD2	TGTGCCAGCAGGGAACTAGCGGGAGGGGAGCAGTACTTC	CASRELAGGEQYF
TRBV4-3	-	TRBJ2-3	-	TGCGCCAGCAGACCGGAGCTAGCGTGGAGCACAGATACGCAGTATTTT	CASRPELAWSTDTQYF
TRBV7-2	-	TRBJ2-2	TRBD1	TGTGCCAGCAATTTCAGACAGGGGGCAGGTGGCGGGGAGCTGTTTTTT	CASNFRQGAGGGELFF
TRBV10-3	-	TRBJ2-7	TRBD2	TGTGCCATCAGTGGTATAGCGGGAGTGTCCTACGAGCAGTACTTC	CAISGIAGVSYEQYF
TRBV5-1	-	TRBJ2-1	TRBD2	TGCGCCAGCAGGGCCTTGACTAGCGGGAGGGATCCTTACAATGAGCAGTTCTTC	CASRALTSGRDPYNEQFF
TRBV9	-	TRBJ2-3	-	TGTGCCAGCAGCCCGGCCAGGTCGTCTAGCACAGATACGCAGTATTTT	CASSPARSSSTDTQYF
TRBV19	few	TRBJ1-2	-	TGTGCCAGTAGTATACTCCCAGGGGCGAACTATGGCTACACCTTC	CASSILPGANYGYTF
TRBV19	-	TRBJ2-1	-	TGTGCCAGTAGTATAGAGGGTGGGAGGAGCTCCTACAATGAGCAGTTCTTC	CASSIEGGRSSYNEQFF
TRBV28	-	TRBJ1-5	-	TGTGCCAGCAAATCCCCTACCGGGGGCAATCAGCCCCAGCATTTT	CASKSPTGGNQPQHF
TRBV28	-	TRBJ2-7	-	TGTGCCAGCAGTTTTATGCCGGGACAAGTCTTGCAGCAGTACTTC	CASSFMPGQVLQQYF
TRBV27	few	TRBJ2-7	-	TGTGCCAGCAGTCCTAACGGCAACTACGAGCAGTACTTC	CASSPNGNYEQYF
TRBV5-1	-	TRBJ2-3	TRBD2	TGCGCCAGCAGCGGGACTAGCGATACGCAGTATTTT	CASSGTSDTQYF
TRBV10-3	-	TRBJ2-7	TRBD2	TGTGCCATCAGTGGGGGGGGGAGGCCTATACCCTACGAGCAGTACTTC	CAISGGGRPIPYEQYF
TRBV10-3	-	TRBJ2-3	-	TGTGCCATCACCCCGTCGGGGGCTAATACGCAGTATTTT	CAITPSGANTQYF
TRBV6-6	-	TRBJ1-1	TRBD1	TGTGCCAGCAGTTACTCGAGGGGGCAGCTAAACACTGAAGCTTTCTTT	CASSYSRGQLNTEAFF
TRBV7-9	-	TRBJ2-3	-	TGTGCCAGCAGCTCCCCCTTTTTTCCAGATACGCAGTATTTT	CASSSPFFPDTQYF
TRBV19	-	TRBJ2-6	-	TGTGCCAGTAGTATTCAGGGAAGGGGGGCCAACGTCCTGACTTTC	CASSIQGRGANVLTF
TRBV21-1	-	TRBJ1-1	-	TGTGCCAGCAGCAACCCCGGGACAGGGAGGAACACTGAAGCTTTCTTT	CASSNPGTGRNTEAFF
TRBV11-2	-	TRBJ1-2	-	TGTGCCAGCAGCTTATCGACTGTACCCTATGGCTACACCTTC	CASSLSTVPYGYTF
TRBV10-3	-	TRBJ1-1	TRBD1	TGTGCCACTCTTGGACAGGAGAACACTGAAGCTTTCTTT	CATLGQENTEAFF
TRBV5-1	-	TRBJ1-1	-	TGCGCCAGCAGCGGAAACAGGGTTGACACTGAAGCTTTCTTT	CASSGNRVDTEAFF
TRBV7-2	-	TRBJ2-5	-	TGTGCCAGCCAGAGATTAGGGCAAGAGACCCAGTACTTC	CASQRLGQETQYF
TRBV5-5	-	TRBJ2-7	TRBD1	TGTGCCAGCAGCCCCCAGGGGGTGCCTAGCGAGCAGTACTTC	CASSPQGVPSEQYF
TRBV7-9	-	TRBJ1-4	TRBD1	TGTGCCAGCAACGCCCAGGGACAGCCGTCTGAAAAACTGTTTTTT	CASNAQGQPSEKLFF
TRBV6-6	-	TRBJ1-4	-	TGTGCCAGCAGTTCCTTCCCCGGGTGGGATGAAAAACTGTTTTTT	CASSSFPGWDEKLFF
TRBV28	-	TRBJ1-1	TRBD1	TGTGCCAGCACCCCCCTACAGGGGGCAGCGACCATGAACACTGAAGCTTTCTTT	CASTPLQGAATMNTEAFF
TRBV5-1	-	TRBJ1-1	TRBD1	TGCGCCAGCAGCCGACAGGGAGGGAATGAAGCTTTCTTT	CASSRQGGNEAFF
TRBV5-1	-	TRBJ2-1	TRBD1	TGCGCCAGCAGCTCCGGACAGGAGAATGAGCAGTTCTTC	CASSSGQENEQFF
TRBV5-6	-	TRBJ1-5	-	TGTGCCAGCAGGACTTGGGGTGGCAATCAGCCCCAGCATTTT	CASRTWGGNQPQHF
TRBV15	-	TRBJ2-2	-	TGTGCCACCAGCAGAGACCTGGGGGCGCCAGAATACACCGGGGAGCTGTTTTTT	CATSRDLGAPEYTGELFF
TRBV28	-	TRBJ2-7	-	TGTGCCAGCAGTCCCGGGGACGTCTCCTACGAGCAGTACTTC	CASSPGDVSYEQYF
TRBV7-9	-	TRBJ1-1	-	TGTGCCAGCAGCGCGACGGGAACTGAAGCTTTCTTT	CASSATGTEAFF
TRBV6-5	-	TRBJ1-2	-	TGTGCCAGCAGTTACTCGTCGGGGGATGGCTACACCTTC	CASSYSSGDGYTF
TRBV10-3	once	TRBJ1-1	-	TGTGCCATCGGTGGGCGGTACGCTGAAGCTTTCTTT	CAIGGRYAEAFF
TRBV6-1	-	TRBJ2-7	-	TGTGCCAGCGGATATAGGGGGTACGAGCAGTACTTC	CASGYRGYEQYF
TRBV30	few	TRBJ1-1	-	TGTGCCTGGAAGGGGAAGATGAACACTGAAGCTTTCTTT	CAWKGKMNTEAFF
TRBV11-2	medium-sized	TRBJ2-1	TRBD2	TGTGCCAGCAGCTTCGGCGGGAGTCAAGGTGAGCAGTTCTTC	CASSFGGSQGEQFF
TRBV7-9	once	TRBJ2-7	-	TGTGCCAGCAGCCTCATGGGCAAAGGGACCTACGAGCAGTACTTC	CASSLMGKGTYEQYF
TRBV5-1	few	TRBJ1-5	-	TGCGCCAGCAGCCCAGACAGCCACAATCAGCCCCAGCATTTT	CASSPDSHNQPQHF
TRBV27	-	TRBJ1-1	-	TGTGCCAGCAGTTTAAGTGGGGCCTCGTGGGCTTTCTTT	CASSLSGASWAFF
TRBV28	-	TRBJ2-1	-	TGTGCCAGCAGTTTTGGTCAACTTAACAATGAGCAGTTCTTC	CASSFGQLNNEQFF
TRBV7-2	once	TRBJ2-3	-	TGTGCCAGCAGCCCTAGTACGGGTACAAGCACAGATACGCAGTATTTT	CASSPSTGTSTDTQYF
TRBV21-1	-	TRBJ1-5	-	TGTGCCAGCAGCATTACTACAAGGGAGGGAGATCAGCCCCAGCATTTT	CASSITTREGDQPQHF
TRBV7-3	-	TRBJ2-1	-	TGTGCCAGCAGCCCGGGACCCCCACGGAATGAGCAGTTCTTC	CASSPGPPRNEQFF
TRBV5-5	-	TRBJ2-7	-	TGTGCCAGCAGCTTTGGCATTGTTGCCTACGAGCAGTACTTC	CASSFGIVAYEQYF
TRBV5-4	-	TRBJ1-2	TRBD1	TGTGCCAGCAGCGGGGGACAGCGGGTTGGCTACACCTTC	CASSGGQRVGYTF
TRBV27	few	TRBJ2-7	-	TGTGCCAGCAGTTTATCGGGGGGCTCCTACGAGCAGTACTTC	CASSLSGGSYEQYF
TRBV6-1	-	TRBJ1-3	-	TGTGCCAGCAGTGAAAGGGCAGCTGGAAACACCATATATTTT	CASSERAAGNTIYF
TRBV6-1	-	TRBJ2-1	TRBD1	TGTGCCAGCAGGGACAGGATATACAATGAGCAGTTCTTC	CASRDRIYNEQFF
TRBV14	-	TRBJ1-3	-	TGTGCCAGCAGACCCTCGGGGACCTCTGGAAACACCATATATTTT	CASRPSGTSGNTIYF
TRBV5-1	-	TRBJ1-1	TRBD1	TGCGCCAGCAGCCCAGATACCGGACAGGGGGGTGCTTTCTTT	CASSPDTGQGGAFF
TRBV7-9	-	TRBJ1-5	-	TGTGCCAGCAGCTTAGACCTGCAACAGAGCAATCAGCCCCAGCATTTT	CASSLDLQQSNQPQHF
TRBV6-5	-	TRBJ2-1	-	TGTGCCACCCGAAGGTCCCCCGGGACGAACAATGAGCAGTTCTTC	CATRRSPGTNNEQFF